The following is a TCR beta chain sequence with its context. Antigen unknown. The entry originates in a study of T cell responses to AZD1222 COVID-19 vaccine. Assay used: immunoSEQ multiplex PCR; TCRdb lists only in-frame clones, some missing. Among some 140,000 clones listed, more than 85% were seen once. General observations from the study: It should be noted that donors were predominantly white British and more often female, and clonal diversity was possibly underestimated. Spike-specific TCR breadth and depth were elevated following two AZD1222 doses.

Second doses at about 4 or about 12 weeks were pooled. Per the germline V gene, CDR1 is SGHNT and CDR2 is YYREEE (reference sequence). CDR3 length equals 13 residues. With 4 bases removed from V and 5 bases from J, the gap between germline ends came to 13 bases. This specimen consisted of peripheral blood, obtained 28 days after the second AZD1222 dose. The TCR was taken from an adult who received the AZD1222 COVID-19 vaccine. The chain joins TRBV5-4 to TRBJ2-7, with D tentatively TRBD1 (6 bases). CDR3 nucleotide sequence: TGTGCCAGCAGCATAAGGGGGTACAACGAGCAGTACTTC. Protein sequence: CASSIRGYNEQYF.